The 29 T cell receptor beta chains listed next were all sequenced from one sample in a study of shared clonotypes between healthy human individuals. The repertoire was sequenced with immunoSEQ multiplex PCR; TCRdb's copy has only in-frame clones and lacks some. Among 650,000 to 700,000 clones listed, roughly 88% were seen once. Sequencing was done on a sample of memory CD8+ T cells from PBMCs. Indicated subset: CD45RO+ cells pooled with CCR7-negative TemRA cells. These receptors originate from a man between 18 and 29 years old in good health. Some clones in this sample may be carry-over from other donors' samples.

V gene TRBV5-1 combines with J gene TRBJ1-3; D remains unclear. Germline V gene sequence: CDR1 SGHRS, CDR2 YFSETQ. Deletions cut 3 bases from V and 0 bases from J, with 10 bases between. CDR3 length equals 15 residues. CDR3 sequence: CASSWRGSSGNTIYF. The CDR3 DNA follows: TGCGCCAGCAGCTGGAGAGGAAGCTCTGGAAACACCATATATTTT.

The rearrangement joins TRBV7-2 to TRBJ2-7, with 7 positions matching TRBD2. Germline values: CDR1 SGHTA, CDR2 FQGNSA. The CDR3 is made up of 17 amino acids. V lost 1 base, J lost 0 bases, and 9 bases stayed unmatched. The CDR3 sequence is CASSLDLADSSSYEQYF. As DNA, the CDR3 is TGTGCCAGCAGCTTAGACCTAGCGGACTCCAGCTCCTACGAGCAGTACTTC.

The chain combines TRBV28 with TRBJ2-7, with TRBD1 matching 7 bases. This CDR3 spans 17 amino acids. Germline assignment: CDR1 MDHEN and CDR2 SYDVKM. V shed 4 bases and J 3 bases; nucleotides not matched to a gene: 15. The CDR3 loop reads CASSSSFTGQDRYEQYF. The DNA for the CDR3 is TGTGCCAGCAGTTCCTCCTTTACTGGACAGGACCGCTACGAGCAGTACTTC.

The rearrangement joins TRBV12-5 to TRBJ2-1; 9 bases fit TRBD1. The germline V gene has CDR1 LGHNT and CDR2 FRNRAP. There are 16 residues in the CDR3. V lost 5 bases and J lost 2; bases outside the gene matches: 7. The CDR3 spells CASGPPGQGTYNEQFF. CDR3 DNA: TGTGCTAGTGGTCCTCCGGGACAGGGAACCTACAATGAGCAGTTCTTC.

The chain couples TRBV6-5 to TRBJ1-2; tentatively, D is TRBD1 (6 bases). V lost 5 bases, J lost 1 base, and 11 bases lay in between. CDR1 and CDR2 from the germline V gene are MNHEY and SVGAGI. CDR3 length equals 14 residues. In nucleotides, the CDR3 is TGTGCCAGCAGTACCGGACAGATTAACTATGGCTACACCTTC. Protein sequence: CASSTGQINYGYTF.

The chain couples TRBV19 to TRBJ2-3, with D possibly TRBD1 on 5 matching bases. The ends were cut back, 3 bases at V and 1 base at J, with 11 bases in the middle. This CDR3 region has 15 residues. Germline V CDR1 and CDR2: LNHDA, SQIVND (reference sequence). The CDR3 nucleotides are TGTGCCAGTAGTATGGGGCCATCGGGCACAGATACGCAGTATTTT. Translating gives CASSMGPSGTDTQYF.

This chain links TRBV28 with TRBJ1-4; 7 bases are shared with TRBD1. V trimming: 4 bases; J trimming: 3 bases; junction bases outside the gene matches: 8. This CDR3 region has 16 residues. Germline V gene data show CDR1 as MDHEN and CDR2 as SYDVKM. The CDR3 here is CASSSDRPSANEKLFF. CDR3 bases: TGTGCCAGCAGTTCGGACAGGCCCTCGGCTAATGAAAAACTGTTTTTT.

This rearrangement joins TRBV27 to TRBJ1-2; a possible D gene is TRBD1 (6 bases). The CDR3 consists of 13 residues. The V end was cut by 5 bases, the J end by 2 bases, with 9 bases between. Germline V CDR1 and CDR2: MNHEY, SMNVEV (reference sequence). The DNA for the CDR3 is TGTGCCAGCAGTCATCAGGGGAACTATGGCTACACCTTC. This translates into CASSHQGNYGYTF.

The rearrangement joins TRBV9 to TRBJ2-1, with D maybe TRBD2 (5 bases). CDR3 length: 15 amino acids. Germline lookup yields CDR1 SGDLS and CDR2 YYNGEE. V lost 3 bases to trimming and J lost 7 bases, with 17 bases between them. CDR3 DNA sequence: TGTGCCAGCAGCGCCGTGAGGGCCCGTGCAAATGAGCAGTTCTTC. Encoded protein: CASSAVRARANEQFF.

This CDR3 reads CASSLTGTSYNEQFF. CDR3 DNA sequence: TGTGCCAGCAGTCTAACAGGGACTAGCTACAATGAGCAGTTCTTC. This chain uses TRBV28 with TRBJ2-1; the match to TRBD2 covers 8 bases. CDR3 size: 15 residues. V lost 5 bases and J lost 3; bases outside the gene matches: 6. Germline V gene data show CDR1 as MDHEN and CDR2 as SYDVKM.

The chain has TRBV27 and TRBJ2-1; 9 bases agree with TRBD2. CDR3 size: 15 residues. Germline V gene data show CDR1 as MNHEY and CDR2 as SMNVEV (reference sequence). V lost 6 bases to trimming and J lost 4 bases; unmatched junction nucleotides: 7. CDR3 amino acids: CASRLAGRTYNEQFF. In nucleotides, the CDR3 is TGTGCCAGCAGACTAGCGGGCAGAACTTACAATGAGCAGTTCTTC.

This clone occurred once. V usage is TRBV7-2 and J usage is TRBJ1-1, with no clear D. V was clipped by 5 bases and J by 6 bases, with 7 bases between them. The CDR3 totals 11 residues. Looked up from germline, CDR1 is SGHTA and CDR2 is FQGNSA. CDR3 in amino acids: CASSPSAEAFF. The CDR3 DNA reads as TGTGCCAGCAGCCCCTCCGCTGAAGCTTTCTTT.

This chain connects TRBV5-1 to TRBJ2-1; D not resolved. The V end lost 2 bases, the J end lost 8 bases, and 11 bases lay between the germline ends. The CDR3 is made up of 13 amino acids. CDR1 SGHRS and CDR2 YFSETQ come from the germline V gene. CDR3 coding DNA: TGCGCCAGCAGCTTAGTAGGGTTCGATGAGCAGTTCTTC. Its translation: CASSLVGFDEQFF.

The chain has TRBV4-1 and TRBJ1-1; the D gene is possibly TRBD1 (5 bases). Trimming stripped 4 bases from V and 0 bases from J, with 12 bases between. The CDR3 runs 15 residues. Germline CDR1 is MGHRA and CDR2 is YSYEKL. The CDR3 loop is CASSRGGGMNTEAFF. The CDR3 DNA sequence: TGCGCCAGCAGCCGGGGGGGAGGGATGAACACTGAAGCTTTCTTT.

The chain recombines TRBV11-2 with TRBJ2-7; possibly TRBD2 for D (5 bases). Germline loops: CDR1 SGHAT, CDR2 FQNNGV. V lost 8 bases to trimming and J lost 6 bases, with 14 bases between them. The CDR3 contains 12 residues. CDR3 region: CASRSGDGEQYF. In DNA, the CDR3 is TGTGCCAGCCGGAGCGGCGACGGCGAGCAGTACTTC. The full variable domain, its missing parts supplied by reference TRBV11-2 and TRBJ2-7, is EAGVAQSPRYKIIEKRQSVAFWCNPISGHATLYWYQQILGQGPKLLIQFQNNGVVDDSQLPKDRFSAERLKGVDSTLKIQPAKLEDSAVYLCASRSGDGEQYFGPGTRLTVT.

V usage is TRBV4-2 and J usage is TRBJ2-3, with D possibly being TRBD1 or TRBD2 (5 bases each). The V gene's germline CDR1 is LGHNA and CDR2 YNFKEQ. CDR3 length: 14 residues. V was clipped by 0 bases and J by 6 bases, with 10 bases between them. The CDR3 loop reads CASSQEGVPDTQYF. The CDR3 DNA reads TGTGCCAGCAGCCAAGAGGGGGTTCCGGATACGCAGTATTTT.

V and J are TRBV14 and TRBJ1-3; D gene unclear. This CDR3 spans 16 amino acids. Between the trimmed V and J ends, which lost 5 bases and 3 bases, there was a span of 17 bases. Germline CDR1 reads SGHDN; CDR2 reads FVKESK. CDR3 in DNA: TGTGCCAGCAGCGAGGATACGGCTTTCTATGGAAACACCATATATTTT. Translation: CASSEDTAFYGNTIYF.

The chain is built from TRBV11-2 and TRBJ2-6, with a tentative D call TRBD1 (5 bases). Germline V lookup: CDR1 SGHAT, CDR2 FQNNGV. The CDR3 extends over 18 amino acids. Between the trimmed V and J ends, which lost 0 bases and 6 bases, there was a span of 18 bases. CDR3 residues: CASSLDNNRFLLANVLTF. The CDR3 bases are TGTGCCAGCAGCTTAGATAACAACAGGTTCCTCCTGGCCAACGTCCTGACTTTC. Based on the CDR3 plus reference TRBV11-2 and TRBJ2-6, the full variable domain is EAGVAQSPRYKIIEKRQSVAFWCNPISGHATLYWYQQILGQGPKLLIQFQNNGVVDDSQLPKDRFSAERLKGVDSTLKIQPAKLEDSAVYLCASSLDNNRFLLANVLTFGAGSRLTVL.

The chain carries TRBV7-9 and TRBJ2-3; D might be TRBD1 (8 bases). The CDR3 loop spans 16 amino acids. CDR1 and CDR2 from the germline V gene are SEHNR and FQNEAQ (reference sequence). Trimming removed 5 bases from V and 3 bases from J, with 18 bases in between. The CDR3 reads CASSEPSQGGTDTQYF. DNA for the CDR3: TGTGCCAGCAGCGAACCGTCACAGGGGGGGACAGATACGCAGTATTTT.

The V and J genes are TRBV28 and TRBJ2-7; tentatively, D is TRBD2 (6 bases). This CDR3 is 19 amino acids long. The germline gives CDR1 MDHEN, CDR2 SYDVKM. V was cut by 7 bases and J by 0 bases, with 28 bases left in between. The CDR3 DNA sequence: TGTGCCAGCACCACCCGATGGGGTATAGCGGCGTTAAGCTCCTACGAGCAGTACTTC. It translates to CASTTRWGIAALSSYEQYF.

This chain links TRBV11-2 with TRBJ2-1, with 8 bases lining up with TRBD2. Germline lookup yields CDR1 SGHAT and CDR2 FQNNGV. The CDR3 contains 15 residues. Trimming cost V 4 bases and J 8 bases; bases outside gene matches: 10. The CDR3 loop is CASSSGTSFLHEQFF. DNA of the CDR3: TGTGCCAGCAGCTCAGGGACTAGTTTTTTGCATGAGCAGTTCTTC.

The chain joins TRBV28 to TRBJ1-1; D may be TRBD1 (6 bases). The CDR3 is made up of 12 amino acids. V lost 5 bases and J 6 bases, leaving 10 bases between the germline ends. The germline CDR1 and CDR2 sequences are MDHEN and SYDVKM. CDR3 DNA sequence: TGTGCCAGCAGTCCCGACAGGCCTGAAGCTTTCTTT. Protein sequence: CASSPDRPEAFF.

The table lists this clone with a few counts. The V call is TRBV5-4, the J call TRBJ2-5; maybe TRBD1 (5 bases). CDR1 is SGHNT, CDR2 YYREEE, per germline (reference sequence). The CDR3 sequence is 13 residues long. V lost 1 base and J 3 bases, leaving 7 bases between the germline ends. In DNA form, the CDR3 reads TGTGCCAGCAGCTTGACAGGAGAAGAGACCCAGTACTTC. This encodes CASSLTGEETQYF.

The CDR3 spells CASSPPEGYTEAFF. CDR3 DNA: TGCGCCAGCAGTCCGCCCGAGGGTTATACTGAAGCTTTCTTT. J is TRBJ1-1 and V is TRBV4-1; no reliable D call. CDR3 length equals 14 residues. V lost 6 bases and J 5 bases, leaving 16 bases between the germline ends. The germline V gene encodes CDR1 MGHRA and CDR2 YSYEKL.

Notes on this clone: At the DNA level, this CDR3 is encoded by other sequences in the same sample as well. CDR3 bases: TGTGCCATCGGAGGGGGCTGGGAGACCCAGTACTTC. It is translated as CAIGGGWETQYF. The chain joins TRBV10-3 to TRBJ2-5, with D possibly matching TRBD1 (7 bases). Trimming removed 8 bases at V and 5 bases at J, with 12 bases between. Looked up from germline, CDR1 is ENHRY and CDR2 is SYGVKD. This CDR3 is built from 12 residues.

This clone was counted a few times. This chain connects TRBV11-3 to TRBJ2-7, with D unresolved. The CDR3 spans 14 residues. The germline V gene encodes CDR1 SGHNT and CDR2 YENEEA. Trimming stripped 6 bases from V and 7 bases from J, with 19 bases between. This CDR3 reads CASSPPNQKEEQYF. DNA of the CDR3: TGTGCCAGCAGTCCCCCCAACCAGAAGGAGGAGCAGTACTTC.

J is TRBJ2-7 and V is TRBV27; D is perhaps TRBD1 (5 bases). CDR1 and CDR2 (germline): MNHEY, SMNVEV (reference sequence). The CDR3 sequence is 14 residues long. V was clipped by 1 base and J by 0 bases, with 7 bases between them. The CDR3 loop is CASSLWGSSYEQYF. The DNA for the CDR3 is TGTGCCAGCAGTTTATGGGGCAGCTCCTACGAGCAGTACTTC.

This clone was seen a handful of times. The chain employs TRBV18 and TRBJ1-1; D remains unclear. CDR3 length equals 14 residues. V was trimmed by 2 bases and J by 6 bases, leaving 13 bases between them. Germline V gives CDR1 KGHSH, CDR2 LQKENI. CDR3 bases: TGTGCCAGCTCACCAGGTCTGGGGAAGGCTGAAGCTTTCTTT. This encodes CASSPGLGKAEAFF.

This clone was seen only a few times. This chain connects TRBV9 to TRBJ2-7; perhaps D is TRBD1 or TRBD2 (5 bases each). The CDR3 is made up of 14 amino acids. Germline V gene sequence: CDR1 SGDLS, CDR2 YYNGEE. The V end was cut by 3 bases, the J end by 3 bases, with 13 bases between. CDR3 DNA sequence: TGTGCCAGCAGCGAGGGACGCTCTGGCTACGAGCAGTACTTC. Its protein is CASSEGRSGYEQYF.